This TCR beta chain was documented in a study of blood T cell repertoires in COVID-19. Overall study: PBMCs, B-cell-depleted T cells, or T cells were the source of the cDNA or gDNA that made up the material.

Participants came from some 23 US areas, aged about 18 to 95 years. This clone appeared a few times. This CDR3 contains 11 residues. Trimming at V came to 8 bases and at J to 8 bases, leaving 3 bases not matched to a gene. Germline CDR1 reads DFQATT; CDR2 reads SNEGSKA (reference sequence). Generated by immunoSEQ multiplex PCR, the TCRdb table keeps only in-frame clones and is missing some. In the table there are roughly 200,000 clones, about nine tenths of which are singletons. Sequences were obtained from PBMCs or T cells enriched from blood (not recorded which). The origin of this receptor is a woman under 40 who had recovered from COVID-19. The chain couples TRBV20-1 to TRBJ2-1; 10 bases fit TRBD2. The CDR3 region is CSSGGAYEQFF. The CDR3 bases are TGCAGTAGCGGGGGGGCTTATGAGCAGTTCTTC.